A selection of T cell receptor beta chains follows, all from one sample in a study of blood T cell repertoires in COVID-19. Using immunoSEQ multiplex PCR, the repertoire was profiled, and TCRdb retains in-frame clones only, with some absent. The repertoire has approximately 70,000 clones, around 93% of them found once; the top ten carry approximately 4.8%. The sample consisted of peripheral blood. The receptors were gathered from a woman aged 60-75 years with active COVID-19. CDR3s include the opening cysteine and the closing phenylalanine or tryptophan. Fields, in order: V gene, CDR3 length, J gene, D gene, clone size, CDR3 DNA, CDR3 protein. A D gene is named only where the DNA matches it firmly. The size field is filled for only some rows; it gives once, few, many or a size class.

TRBV11-2	15	TRBJ1-3	-	-	TGTGCCAGCAGCTCCGAGCCGGGGGGAGGAAACACCATATATTTT	CASSSEPGGGNTIYF
TRBV7-2	14	TRBJ2-5	-	-	TGTGCCAGCAGCTTTCAGGGAAGGGCAGAGACCCAGTACTTC	CASSFQGRAETQYF
TRBV7-8	17	TRBJ1-2	-	once	TGTGCCAGCAGCGCAAGGGATAAGGACAGCCTTGGGTATGGCTACACCTTC	CASSARDKDSLGYGYTF
TRBV12-3/TRBV12-4	12	TRBJ1-2	-	-	TGTGCCAGCAGCACCGGGGGCTATGGCTACACCTTC	CASSTGGYGYTF
TRBV7-7	17	TRBJ2-5	-	-	TGTGCTAGCAGCTTGAGAGGAGGAGGGTACGCACAAGAGACCCAGTACTTC	CASSLRGGGYAQETQYF
TRBV21-1	23	TRBJ2-5	-	-	TGTGCCAGCATTTCCCCGGGGGCGGAGGACAGGGAACCTACAAGGGGTATCCAAGAGACCCAGTACTTC	CASISPGAEDREPTRGIQETQYF
TRBV27	14	TRBJ2-7	-	-	TGTGCCAGCACACCGATAGCCCCCCGATACGAGCAGTACTTC	CASTPIAPRYEQYF
TRBV28	15	TRBJ1-1	-	-	TGTGCCAGCAGTTTACGGGCAGGGGTACTCCTGGCGGCTTTCTTT	CASSLRAGVLLAAFF
TRBV6-1	15	TRBJ1-4	TRBD1	-	TGTGCCAGCAGTGAAAGGGCCAGGGGGGACGAAAAACTGTTTTTT	CASSERARGDEKLFF
TRBV4-1	15	TRBJ2-1	TRBD2	-	TGCGCCAGCAGCCACCCCGGACTAGCGGACAATGAGCAGTTCTTC	CASSHPGLADNEQFF
TRBV10-1	15	TRBJ2-3	TRBD2	few	TGCGCCAGCAGTGTAGCGGGAGACAACACAGATACGCAGTATTTT	CASSVAGDNTDTQYF
TRBV6-5	14	TRBJ2-2	-	-	TGTGCCAGTTCACGTGAGGGGGGGACCGGGGAGCTGTTTTTT	CASSREGGTGELFF
TRBV28	14	TRBJ1-2	-	-	TGTGCCAGCAGTTTGGCCAGGGGTAACTATGGCTACACCTTC	CASSLARGNYGYTF
TRBV7-2	15	TRBJ2-1	-	few	TGTGCCAGCAGCTTAACACCCGGGGCCTACAATGAGCAGTTCTTC	CASSLTPGAYNEQFF
TRBV5-6	13	TRBJ2-1	-	-	TGTGCCAGCAGCTTGTTAAGGGGCGGAGAGCAGTTCTTC	CASSLLRGGEQFF
TRBV7-8	15	TRBJ2-7	-	-	TGTGCCAGCAGCTTAGCTTCCGGGACTTCGTACGAGCAGTACTTC	CASSLASGTSYEQYF
TRBV28	14	TRBJ1-3	TRBD1	-	TGTGCCAGCAGTCCCCGGGACAGGGGAAACACCATATATTTT	CASSPRDRGNTIYF
TRBV13	14	TRBJ2-1	-	-	TGTGCCAGCAGCTCTCCCGGGGTACAGTCCGAGCAGTTCTTC	CASSSPGVQSEQFF
TRBV9	14	TRBJ2-1	-	-	TGTGCCAGCAGCCGTTTTTTGACTGTTAATGAGCAGTTCTTC	CASSRFLTVNEQFF
TRBV28	15	TRBJ2-7	-	-	TGTGCCAGCACTCCCCCCGGGACTGGAGCTTACGAGCAGTACTTC	CASTPPGTGAYEQYF
TRBV2	13	TRBJ1-2	-	-	TGTGCCAGCAGCGCCGGGTACATCTATGGCTACACCTTC	CASSAGYIYGYTF
TRBV28	13	TRBJ2-3	-	-	TGTGCCAGCAGAACAGGGAACCCAGATACGCAGTATTTT	CASRTGNPDTQYF
TRBV6-5	15	TRBJ2-1	TRBD2	-	TGTGCCAGCAGCAGAGCGGGAGTCTTCTACAATGAGCAGTTCTTC	CASSRAGVFYNEQFF
TRBV3-1/TRBV3-2	13	TRBJ1-6	-	few	TGTGCCAGCAGCTCCGAGGGAAATTCACCCCTCCACTTT	CASSSEGNSPLHF
TRBV5-1	15	TRBJ2-5	-	-	TGCGCCAGCAGCTTGAGAGCAGGCCGCCAAGAGACCCAGTACTTC	CASSLRAGRQETQYF
TRBV18	16	TRBJ2-2	-	-	TGTGCCAGCTCACCTTTCGGGGCGGGACGACCCGGGGAGCTGTTTTTT	CASSPFGAGRPGELFF
TRBV19	14	TRBJ2-3	TRBD2	-	TGTGCCAGTGGACTAGCGGGAGAGGTAGATACGCAGTATTTT	CASGLAGEVDTQYF
TRBV7-8	15	TRBJ2-7	TRBD2	once	TGTGCCAGCAGCTTCCGACTAGCGGGTAACTACGAGCAGTACTTC	CASSFRLAGNYEQYF
TRBV3-1/TRBV3-2	15	TRBJ1-2	-	few	TGTGCCAGCAGCTACCAAGCGTCCCAGGGGACAGGCTACACCTTC	CASSYQASQGTGYTF
TRBV6-2/TRBV6-3	16	TRBJ2-1	TRBD2	few	TGTGCCAGCAGCCGTATAGCGGGACCCTCCTACAATGAGCAGTTCTTC	CASSRIAGPSYNEQFF
TRBV7-9	15	TRBJ2-1	-	-	TGTGCCAGCAGCTTAGTAGCGCTACCATACAATGAGCAGTTCTTC	CASSLVALPYNEQFF
TRBV29-1	15	TRBJ2-3	TRBD2	-	TGCAGCGTTGAAGGTCCAGCGGGAGCCACAGATACGCAGTATTTT	CSVEGPAGATDTQYF
TRBV5-4	15	TRBJ1-5	-	-	TGTGCCAGCAGCCCCGATGTTTGCGTAAATCAGCCCCAGCATTTT	CASSPDVCVNQPQHF
TRBV3-1/TRBV3-2	15	TRBJ2-3	-	-	TGTGCCAGCAGCCAATCTAGGGAGATCACAGATACGCAGTATTTT	CASSQSREITDTQYF
TRBV28	14	TRBJ1-4	TRBD1	-	TGTGCCAGCGGGCTATCGACAGGGAGGGAAAAACTGTTTTTT	CASGLSTGREKLFF
TRBV28	15	TRBJ1-6	TRBD1	once	TGTGCCAGCAGGGCGACAGGGAAGGGTAATTCACCCCTCCACTTT	CASRATGKGNSPLHF
TRBV19	16	TRBJ2-1	TRBD2	-	TGTGCCAGTAGTACCCCCACGAGCGGGAGCTACAATGAGCAGTTCTTC	CASSTPTSGSYNEQFF
TRBV6-6	16	TRBJ1-5	-	-	TGTGCCAGCAGTTACTCGACGGCAGGGTCTAATCAGCCCCAGCATTTT	CASSYSTAGSNQPQHF
TRBV5-1	14	TRBJ2-1	-	-	TGCGCCAGCAGCTTGGTTAGTATCTACAATGAGCAGTTCTTC	CASSLVSIYNEQFF
TRBV19	15	TRBJ1-5	-	-	TGTGCCAGTAGTGAGATGCTAGGGGGCAATCAGCCCCAGCATTTT	CASSEMLGGNQPQHF
TRBV7-8	13	TRBJ1-2	-	-	TGTGCCAGCAGCTTACTACAGCCCTATGGCTACACCTTC	CASSLLQPYGYTF
TRBV18	16	TRBJ2-1	TRBD2	-	TGTGCCAGCTCACCTCTCCGGGAGGTAAGGAGGAATGAGCAGTTCTTC	CASSPLREVRRNEQFF
TRBV5-4	18	TRBJ2-1	TRBD2	-	TGTGCCAGCAGCTTGGGGTTGGGCGGCGGGAGCTCCTACAATGAGCAGTTCTTC	CASSLGLGGGSSYNEQFF
TRBV11-2	15	TRBJ2-2	-	-	TGTGCCAGCAGCTTTCTCGCAGGTGGCACCGGGGAGCTGTTTTTT	CASSFLAGGTGELFF
TRBV24-1	17	TRBJ2-1	-	-	TGTGCCACCAGTGATAGTGGGGGCAGCCCGATTTACAATGAGCAGTTCTTC	CATSDSGGSPIYNEQFF
TRBV5-4	17	TRBJ2-1	TRBD2	-	TGTGCCAGCAGCGCGCTAGCGGGACTCGCAGGGGGCAATGAGCAGTTCTTC	CASSALAGLAGGNEQFF
TRBV6-1	16	TRBJ2-1	TRBD2	-	TGTGCCAGCAGTGGCGGTAGCGGGAGGGCCGTCGGTGAGCAGTTCTTC	CASSGGSGRAVGEQFF
TRBV5-1	14	TRBJ2-7	-	-	TGCGCCAGCAGTATTGGCCGCCCTCGGGGTGAGCAGTACTTC	CASSIGRPRGEQYF
TRBV27	15	TRBJ1-5	-	-	TGTGCCAGCAGTCCAACAGGAGGGATGAATCAGCCCCAGCATTTT	CASSPTGGMNQPQHF
TRBV19	18	TRBJ2-6	-	-	TGTGCCAGTAGTATAGAGGGTCTACAGGGCTCTGGGGCCAACGTCCTGACTTTC	CASSIEGLQGSGANVLTF
TRBV2	14	TRBJ1-5	-	-	TGTGCCAGCAGTGAAAAGGGGGGGGGTCAGCCCCAGCATTTT	CASSEKGGGQPQHF
TRBV6-1	15	TRBJ2-3	-	-	TGTGCCAGCAGTGAAATAGGAGGACCGCGCGATACGCAGTATTTT	CASSEIGGPRDTQYF
TRBV3-1/TRBV3-2	14	TRBJ2-7	TRBD1	-	TGTGCCAGCAGCCGGGCCGGGACAGGGTACGAGCAGTACTTC	CASSRAGTGYEQYF